This T cell receptor (beta chain) was identified during a study of shared clonotypes between healthy human individuals. General study points: Naive CD4 clonotypes overlapped across a few donors at around 5%. Only a few donors were included, so the genetic and exposure-history diversity represented was limited. Clonotypes not shared had lower generation probabilities than those common to all four donors.

Division of CD4+ cells produced a CD45RA+ naive subset and a CD45RA-negative memory subset. Produced via immunoSEQ multiplex PCR; TCRdb's table is partial and in-frame only. This sample carries roughly 1 million clones, around 82% of them seen once, and the ten largest clones take approximately 0.5%. Details on this clone: What it recognizes is unknown.

The ends were cut back, 1 base at V and 3 bases at J, with 7 bases in the middle. Germline V gives CDR1 LGHNA, CDR2 YNFKEQ. The CDR3 loop spans 13 amino acids. This chain joins TRBV4-2 and TRBJ2-7; D unclear. Sequenced input: memory CD4+ T cells from PBMCs. Specified subset: CD45RA-negative fraction. The receptor was isolated from a man between 18 and 29 years old in good health. Some clones in this sample may be carry-over from other donors' samples. The CDR3 reads CASSQVPGYEQYF. CDR3 coding DNA: TGTGCCAGCAGCCAAGTTCCAGGCTACGAGCAGTACTTC.